This T cell receptor beta chain was sequenced in a study of blood T cells in healthy people across ages. General study points: Higher diversity, along with more naive CD4+ cells, distinguished long-lived donors from aged donors.

This clonotype was seen only a few times. Antigen: not known. Each of the donors had approximately 10 milliliters of peripheral blood drawn into EDTA-treated Vacutainer tubes. CDR3 size: 15 residues. CDR1 and CDR2 from the germline V gene are DFQATT and SNEGSKA (reference sequence). V gave up 3 bases and J gave up 2 bases; unmatched junction bases: 6. The second PCR ran about 6 to 12 cycles with a sample-barcoded 5' primer and J-beta primers. Template switching added a 12-random-nucleotide identifier to every cDNA molecule. TCRdb reprocessed the 5' RACE reads with MiXCR, giving one entry per CDR3 protein. Of about 1.8 million distinct CDR3 sequences listed, around 48% are singletons.

The sequenced material came from blood. The clonotype originates from a woman aged 40 to 50 in good health. The chain is built from TRBV20-1 and TRBJ2-1; TRBD1 aligns across 8 bases. The CDR3 coding sequence is TGCAGTGCTAGCCCTGAGACAGGGGCCTACAATGAGCAGTTCTTC. Its translation: CSASPETGAYNEQFF.